These 20 T cell receptor beta chains originate from one sample sequenced in a study of identical twins. From the 5' RACE reads, TCRdb called clonotypes with MiXCR, one entry per CDR3 protein. This table has 500,000 to 550,000 distinct CDR3 sequences, 22% appearing once. A further study also used this sample, focusing on T cells expressing NK-cell markers.

Sequenced input: CD4+ T cells sorted from blood. These receptors originate from a woman between 18 and 30 years old in good health.

The CDR3 loop is CASSPLFQGQPQHF. CDR3 in DNA: TGTGCCAGCTCACCACTTTTCCAGGGGCAGCCCCAGCATTTT. V and J are TRBV18 and TRBJ1-5, with a weak D call TRBD1 (6 bases). V was cut by 1 base and J by 7 bases, with 11 bases left in between. CDR1 is KGHSH, CDR2 LQKENI, per germline. The CDR3 runs 14 residues.

This clonotype was observed a few times. The rearrangement links TRBV10-3 to TRBJ2-1; TRBD2 is a possible D gene (5 bases). Germline V CDR1 and CDR2: ENHRY, SYGVKD. The CDR3 length is 13 residues. Trimming cost V 10 bases and J 4 bases, with 14 bases left between them. The CDR3 loop reads CATNLGEYNEQFF. The CDR3 DNA sequence: TGTGCCACCAACCTCGGGGAATACAATGAGCAGTTCTTC.

This clonotype appeared a few times. This chain connects TRBV12-3 or TRBV12-4 to TRBJ1-5; no clear D. Between the trimmed V and J ends, which lost 5 bases and 9 bases, there was a span of 20 bases. CDR3 length equals 15 residues. As DNA, the CDR3 is TGTGCCAGCAGTCTGGGCCTCGGTGATGTCCGGCCCCAGCATTTT. Protein sequence: CASSLGLGDVRPQHF.

The CDR3 DNA reads TGTGCCAGCAGCCCTTATTACTACACCGGGGAGCTGTTTTTT. This translates into CASSPYYYTGELFF. The rearrangement links TRBV9 to TRBJ2-2; unclear D gene. Trimming removed 4 bases from V and 3 bases from J, with 10 bases in between. The length of the CDR3 is 14 residues. Germline CDR1 is SGDLS and CDR2 is YYNGEE.

The CDR3 spells CASSNYRSSGANVLTF. CDR3 coding DNA: TGTGCCAGCAGCAATTACAGGTCGTCTGGGGCCAACGTCCTGACTTTC. The rearrangement links TRBV21-1 to TRBJ2-6; TRBD1 reflects the table's D call only, with no check against the DNA. TRBV21-1 is classified as a pseudogene. The CDR3 spans 16 residues.

The V call is TRBV7-2, the J call TRBJ2-5; D is undetermined. The CDR3 contains 13 residues. Germline CDR1 and CDR2: SGHTA and FQGNSA. V lost 5 bases, J lost 3 bases, and 10 bases lay in between. DNA for the CDR3: TGTGCCAGCAGCCTAAGCGTAGAAGAGACCCAGTACTTC. This codes for CASSLSVEETQYF. Using reference TRBV7-2 and TRBJ2-5 for the parts outside the CDR3, the full variable domain is GAGVSQSPSNKVTEKGKDVELRCDPISGHTALYWYRQSLGQGLEFLIYFQGNSAPDKSGLPSDRFSAERTGGSVSTLTIQRTQQEDSAVYLCASSLSVEETQYFGPGTRLLVL.

The V and J genes are TRBV6-2 or TRBV6-3 and TRBJ1-4, with a weak D call TRBD1 (6 bases). CDR1 is MNHEY and CDR2 is SVGEGT in the germline V gene. Trimming shortened V by 6 bases and J by 8 bases, and 13 bases separated the two germline ends. This CDR3 has 13 amino acids. The CDR3 bases are TGTGCCAGCAGGGGACACACTGAGGAAAAACTGTTTTTT. Its protein is CASRGHTEEKLFF.

CDR3 amino acids: CSVVTSGTSYEQYF. The CDR3 DNA sequence: TGCAGCGTCGTGACTAGCGGGACTTCCTACGAGCAGTACTTC. This rearrangement joins TRBV29-1 to TRBJ2-7; 11 bases map to TRBD2. Trimming cost V 6 bases and J 1 base; bases outside gene matches: 5. This CDR3 has 14 residues. CDR1 and CDR2 from the germline V gene are SQVTM and ANQGSEA.

The chain employs TRBV7-3 and TRBJ2-5; D gene ambiguous. This CDR3 has 13 residues. Trimming removed 5 bases at V and 7 bases at J, with 14 bases between. Germline loops: CDR1 SGHTA, CDR2 FQGTGA. The CDR3 here is CASSPRPYMTQYF. The DNA for the CDR3 is TGTGCCAGCAGCCCGCGACCTTATATGACCCAGTACTTC. The whole variable domain, remainder taken from reference TRBV7-3 and TRBJ2-5, is GAGVSQTPSNKVTEKGKYVELRCDPISGHTALYWYRQSLGQGPEFLIYFQGTGAADDSGLPNDRFFAVRPEGSVSTLKIQRTERGDSAVYLCASSPRPYMTQYFGPGTRLLVL.

The V and J genes are TRBV7-2 and TRBJ2-3; 8 bases map to TRBD2. The CDR3 loop spans 16 amino acids. Germline V gene data show CDR1 as SGHTA and CDR2 as FQGNSA. V lost 5 bases to trimming and J lost 2 bases; unmatched junction nucleotides: 9. The CDR3 loop reads CASSVTSGLSTDTQYF. For the CDR3, the DNA is TGTGCCAGCAGCGTCACTAGCGGTTTGTCCACAGATACGCAGTATTTT.

The rearrangement joins TRBV6-1 to TRBJ2-7, with 11 bases identical to TRBD1. V lost 4 bases and J lost 6; bases outside the gene matches: 8. Germline V CDR1 and CDR2: MNHNS, SASEGT. The CDR3 loop spans 15 amino acids. The CDR3 loop reads CASSAFPGQGVEQYF. The CDR3 DNA reads as TGTGCCAGCAGTGCGTTCCCGGGACAGGGGGTCGAGCAGTACTTC.

The rearrangement uses TRBV3-1 and TRBJ1-5; D not certain. Germline V gene lookup returns CDR1 LGHDT and CDR2 YNNKEL (reference sequence). The CDR3 is 14 amino acids. Trimming took 1 base from V and 3 from J, leaving 7 bases between them. This CDR3 reads CASSQGGINQPQHF. CDR3 bases: TGTGCCAGCAGCCAAGGGGGTATCAATCAGCCCCAGCATTTT.

The V and J genes are TRBV7-2 and TRBJ1-1, with D possibly being TRBD1 (6 bases). This CDR3 is 15 amino acids long. Trimming shortened V by 4 bases and J by 5 bases, and 17 bases separated the two germline ends. CDR1 and CDR2 (germline): SGHTA, FQGNSA. The CDR3: CASSSGQPGGTEAFF. As DNA, the CDR3 is TGTGCCAGCAGCTCTGGACAGCCCGGGGGAACTGAAGCTTTCTTT.

This chain joins TRBV20-1 and TRBJ2-7; 9 bases fit TRBD2. This CDR3 has 15 residues. Germline V gene sequence: CDR1 DFQATT, CDR2 SNEGSKA (reference sequence). J gave up 0 bases and V 3 bases, and 6 bases lay outside the gene matches. The DNA for the CDR3 is TGCAGTGCTAGGCTAGCGGGACAAAGCTCCTACGAGCAGTACTTC. Its protein product is CSARLAGQSSYEQYF.

This chain joins TRBV12-3 or TRBV12-4 and TRBJ2-1, with D unresolved. Trimming pared 6 bases from V and 9 bases from J, leaving 12 bases between. CDR3 length: 12 residues. CDR3 in DNA: TGTGCCAGCAGCCCTTGGGTGGGTGAGCAGTTCTTC. Its protein is CASSPWVGEQFF.

The rearrangement links TRBV6-1 to TRBJ2-1, with 10 bases that match TRBD2. The CDR3 is made up of 14 amino acids. Germline V gene data show CDR1 as MNHNS and CDR2 as SASEGT. V dropped 6 bases and J dropped 6; count of bases not matched to a gene: 5. CDR3 region: CASRASGSINEQFF. The CDR3 nucleotides are TGTGCCAGCAGAGCTAGCGGGAGTATCAATGAGCAGTTCTTC.

This chain links TRBV10-2 with TRBJ2-1; a possible D gene is TRBD1 (6 bases). Germline V gene sequence: CDR1 WSHSY, CDR2 SAAADI. This CDR3 is built from 14 residues. V was clipped by 8 bases and J by 4 bases, with 15 bases between them. The chain's CDR3 is CASRGRQAYNEQFF. CDR3 sequence (DNA): TGCGCCAGCCGTGGGAGACAGGCTTACAATGAGCAGTTCTTC.

The V and J genes are TRBV6-2 or TRBV6-3 and TRBJ2-7, with D perhaps matching TRBD1 or TRBD2 (5 bases each). This CDR3 spans 15 amino acids. Germline lookup yields CDR1 MNHEY and CDR2 SVGEGT. Trimming pared 8 bases from V and 2 bases from J, leaving 19 bases between. For the CDR3, the DNA is TGTGCCAGCGGGGGTCTTAGACAGTCTACCTACGAGCAGTACTTC. The encoded protein is CASGGLRQSTYEQYF.

The chain carries TRBV7-2 and TRBJ2-5, with 9 bases that match TRBD2. This CDR3 is 15 amino acids long. Germline CDR1 and CDR2: SGHTA and FQGNSA. The junction had 1 base not matched to a gene; V was cut back by 1 base and J by 1 base. The CDR3 DNA reads as TGTGCCAGCAGCTTAGGCGGGAGGGCCCAAGAGACCCAGTACTTC. This codes for CASSLGGRAQETQYF.

The CDR3 loop is CSMGNTDTQYF. As DNA, the CDR3 is TGCAGTATGGGCAACACAGATACGCAGTATTTT. The chain combines TRBV20-1 with TRBJ2-3; D uncertain. This CDR3 has 11 residues. Germline V gene sequence: CDR1 DFQATT, CDR2 SNEGSKA (reference sequence). The V and J ends lost 8 bases and 2 bases respectively, with 8 bases between them.